These T cell receptor beta chains were read from a single sample in a study of blood T cell repertoires in COVID-19. The table came from immunoSEQ multiplex PCR; TCRdb's copy has only in-frame clones and leaves some out. The repertoire holds around 300,000 clones, with around 90% as singletons. The material sequenced was PBMCs or T cells enriched from blood (not recorded which). All receptors derive from a woman aged 50 to 65 who had recovered from COVID-19. Both conserved end residues are part of each CDR3. Size tells how often a clone was seen (once, few, many) or the class of an expanded clone, and some rows leave it out.

TRBV11-2	TRBJ2-1	NA	CASSPRSTSGDNEQFF
TRBV6-5	TRBJ1-5	NA	CATSSGSPRPQHF
TRBV7-9	TRBJ2-5	once	CASSSRLAGGQETQYF
TRBV6-4	TRBJ2-2	NA	CASSDTGSETGELFF
TRBV5-1	TRBJ2-2	NA	CASSESGQGDSGELFF
TRBV5-6	TRBJ1-2	NA	CASSLAQGHYGYTF
TRBV7-9	TRBJ2-1	NA	CASSLTSGYNEQFF
TRBV2	TRBJ1-2	NA	CASSQGQGNYGYTF
TRBV25-1	TRBJ1-2	NA	CASSEGGYGYTF
TRBV28	TRBJ1-1	NA	CASSLFPGGNTEAFF
TRBV18	TRBJ2-1	NA	CASSLRLAGEDEQFF
TRBV5-6	TRBJ2-1	NA	CASTRGLFNEQFF
TRBV30	TRBJ2-7	NA	CAWSVPAGGYEQYF
TRBV4-1	TRBJ1-5	NA	CASSQDLPNVVGDNQPQHF
TRBV28	TRBJ2-3	NA	CASSARGVGTDTQYF
TRBV7-2	TRBJ2-3	NA	CASSPRAGLAGVTDTQYF
TRBV4-2	TRBJ2-3	NA	CASSPLAGSRSGTDTQYF
TRBV6-4	TRBJ1-2	NA	CASSPEGTGGDFYTF
TRBV28	TRBJ2-1	once	CASNPRRNEQFF
TRBV11-3	TRBJ1-1	NA	CASSRGQGGEAFF
TRBV28	TRBJ1-5	NA	CASRGQGNQPQHF
TRBV7-2	TRBJ2-3	NA	CASSFRFTSGGTQYF
TRBV2	TRBJ1-1	NA	CASSERIGPPRAEAFF
TRBV4-3	TRBJ1-2	NA	CASSQQGRDGYTF
TRBV6-2/TRBV6-3	TRBJ1-5	once	CASSYPDRHHFSNQPQHF
TRBV30	TRBJ2-2	once	CAWSVGRLNTGELFF
TRBV28	TRBJ1-1	NA	CASSLFVAGVTEAFF
TRBV4-3	TRBJ2-1	NA	CASSQDHPAGGLGQFF
TRBV28	TRBJ2-3	NA	CASRMTVLSTDTQYF
TRBV19	TRBJ2-2	NA	CASSDRGAGELFF